Reported below is one TCR beta chain. What it binds is unknown. Each CDR3 protein is one row after TCRdb ran MiXCR on the 5' RACE reads. The sample shows under 550,000 distinct CDR3 sequences, 21% of them seen only once. The data were obtained in a study of T cells after yellow fever vaccination. Germline V CDR1 and CDR2: SGHRS, YFSETQ. The junction had 9 bases not matched to a gene; V was cut back by 7 bases and J by 3 bases. The CDR3 loop spans 15 amino acids. Study-wide results and caveats: Of the clonotypes, a small share occurred in both CD4 and CD8 compartments.

This TCR came from a man younger than 35 who received the YFV17D yellow fever vaccine. J is TRBJ2-2 and V is TRBV5-1; 7 nucleotides match TRBD1. The specimen comprised PBMCs, sampled roughly 20 days after the first yellow fever vaccination. This CDR3 reads CASSTGRGYTGELFF. As DNA, the CDR3 is TGCGCCAGCTCCACGGGCAGGGGGTACACCGGGGAGCTGTTTTTT.